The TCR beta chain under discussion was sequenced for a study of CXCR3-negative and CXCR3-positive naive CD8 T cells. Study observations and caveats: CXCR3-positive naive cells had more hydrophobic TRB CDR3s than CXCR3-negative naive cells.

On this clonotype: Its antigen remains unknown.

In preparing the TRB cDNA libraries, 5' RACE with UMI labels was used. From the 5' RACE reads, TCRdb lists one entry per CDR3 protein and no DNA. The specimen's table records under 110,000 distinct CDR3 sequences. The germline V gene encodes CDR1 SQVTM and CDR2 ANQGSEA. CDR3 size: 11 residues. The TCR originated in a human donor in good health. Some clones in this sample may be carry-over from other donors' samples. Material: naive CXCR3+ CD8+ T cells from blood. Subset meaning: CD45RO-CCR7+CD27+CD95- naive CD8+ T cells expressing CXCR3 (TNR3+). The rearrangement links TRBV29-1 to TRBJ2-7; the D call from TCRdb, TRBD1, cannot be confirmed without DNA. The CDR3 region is CSAGWGGEQYF.